Listed here are 16 T cell receptor beta chains from one sample, sequenced in a study of beta chain features in type 1 diabetes. Study findings and constraints: The study found moderately but significantly shorter TCRB CDR3s in all four CD4+ subsets of Type 1 diabetes patients.

These receptors' antigens are unknown. Expressed TCRB transcripts were sequenced, since all the RNA that had been isolated was reverse transcribed. The protocol was immunoSEQ multiplex PCR, while the TCRdb copy is restricted to in-frame clones and leaves out a portion. The sample lists about 340,000 clones; approximately 15% were seen once. The sequenced sample was naive CD4+ T cells from blood. Source of these receptors: a woman younger than 35 with type 1 diabetes.

This clone occurred a few times. The V gene is TRBV14, the J gene TRBJ2-7; 9 nucleotides line up with TRBD2. V was pared by 7 bases and J by 2 bases, with 6 bases of the junction left unmatched. This CDR3 is built from 14 residues. Germline V CDR1 and CDR2: SGHDN, FVKESK. CDR3 sequence: CASTLAGGPYEQYV. The DNA of the CDR3 is TGTGCCAGCACACTTGCGGGAGGGCCCTACGAGCAGTACGTC.

In this sample, this clone turned up a few times. V is TRBV18 and J is TRBJ1-1; no clear D. Germline V gene sequence: CDR1 KGHSH, CDR2 LQKENI. V lost 9 bases, J lost 0 bases, and 17 bases lay in between. The CDR3 is made up of 15 amino acids. CDR3 sequence (DNA): TGTGCCAGTCTCCCCGGGGTGGCCATGAACACTGAAGCTTTCTTT. It codes for CASLPGVAMNTEAFF.

In its sample, this clone was seen a few times. The DNA for the CDR3 is TGTGCCAGCAGCTCAGACAGGGGGGATTCCTACGAGCAGTACTTC. Residues: CASSSDRGDSYEQYF. The chain carries TRBV7-2 and TRBJ2-7; 9 bases agree with TRBD1. The CDR3 sequence is 15 residues long. CDR1 is SGHTA and CDR2 is FQGNSA in the germline V gene. Germline trimming cut 4 bases from V and 1 base from J; bases unmatched to any gene: 5.

In its sample, this clone was seen a few times. The rearrangement links TRBV9 to TRBJ1-4; 7 nucleotides align to TRBD1. V dropped 4 bases and J dropped 5; count of bases not matched to a gene: 11. The CDR3 consists of 16 residues. Looked up from germline, CDR1 is SGDLS and CDR2 is YYNGEE. The CDR3 DNA is TGTGCCAGCAGCCCCCGATCCTCCAGGGGGAATGAAAAACTGTTTTTT. Protein sequence: CASSPRSSRGNEKLFF.

The V gene is TRBV30, the J gene TRBJ2-3; D gene unclear. The CDR3 contains 14 residues. V was cut by 1 base and J by 0 bases, with 8 bases left in between. Germline values: CDR1 GTSNPN, CDR2 SVGIG (reference sequence). The CDR3 sequence is CAWSGRLSTDTQYF. CDR3 coding DNA: TGTGCCTGGAGTGGGCGGCTAAGCACAGATACGCAGTATTTT.

This clone was seen only a few times. This sequence joins TRBV15 and TRBJ2-2; 10 bases map to TRBD2. Germline assignment: CDR1 LNHNV and CDR2 YYDKDF (reference sequence). This CDR3 is built from 19 residues. V was pared by 2 bases and J by 8 bases, with 17 bases of the junction left unmatched. The CDR3: CATSRPRRGSGRQAGELFF. The DNA of the CDR3 is TGTGCCACCAGCAGACCCCGGAGGGGTAGCGGGAGGCAGGCAGGGGAGCTGTTTTTT.

The rearrangement joins TRBV9 to TRBJ2-3, with D possibly TRBD2 on 6 matching bases. This CDR3 has 15 residues. Trimming left V 3 bases short and J 2 bases short, with 13 bases between. Looked up from germline, CDR1 is SGDLS and CDR2 is YYNGEE. The DNA for the CDR3 is TGTGCCAGCAGCGGACATAGCGGTATCACAGATACGCAGTATTTT. It translates to CASSGHSGITDTQYF.

This sequence joins TRBV2 and TRBJ1-1, with TRBD1 matching over 8 bases. There are 14 residues in the CDR3. After removal of 7 bases from V and 1 base from J, the junction contained 5 bases not matched to a gene. CDR1 and CDR2 from the germline V gene are SNHLY and FYNNEI. Written as DNA, the CDR3 is TGTGCCAGCACCTTGGACAGGGCGAACACTGAAGCTTTCTTT. It is translated as CASTLDRANTEAFF.

The chain is built from TRBV5-6 and TRBJ1-2, with 8 bases that match TRBD1. Germline CDR1 is SGHDT and CDR2 is YYEEEE. CDR3 length: 13 residues. V shed 7 bases, J shed 4 bases, and the junction held 6 bases outside the gene matches. For the CDR3, the DNA is TGTGCCAGCTCCCAGGACAGGGCCTATGGCTACACCTTC. Its translation is CASSQDRAYGYTF.

The chain couples TRBV30 to TRBJ1-2; 9 nucleotides align to TRBD1. Trimming cost V 5 bases and J 8 bases; bases outside gene matches: 9. The CDR3 consists of 13 residues. CDR1 and CDR2 (germline): GTSNPN, SVGIG (reference sequence). This chain's CDR3 is CAWSTGTGRGYTF. DNA of the CDR3: TGTGCCTGGTCTACCGGGACAGGGAGAGGCTACACCTTC.

This clone came up a few times. The chain recombines TRBV2 with TRBJ2-3, with 15 bases identical to TRBD2. Germline CDR1 SNHLY, CDR2 FYNNEI. The CDR3 extends over 19 amino acids. Trimming at V came to 6 bases and at J to 0 bases, leaving 10 bases not matched to a gene. CDR3 nucleotide sequence: TGTGCCAGCAGCGGAGGACTAGCGGGAGGGGAGGCAAGCACAGATACGCAGTATTTT. Encoded protein: CASSGGLAGGEASTDTQYF. The whole variable domain, filled in from reference TRBV2 and TRBJ2-3, reads EPEVTQTPSHQVTQMGQEVILRCVPISNHLYFYWYRQILGQKVEFLVSFYNNEISEKSEIFDDQFSVERPDGSNFTLKIRSTKLEDSAMYFCASSGGLAGGEASTDTQYFGPGTRLTVL.

This chain connects TRBV10-3 to TRBJ2-3; tentative D call: TRBD2 (6 bases). The germline V gene has CDR1 ENHRY and CDR2 SYGVKD. This CDR3 contains 15 residues. The V and J ends lost 7 bases and 4 bases respectively, with 18 bases between them. The CDR3: CAITRGASVSDTQYF. CDR3 DNA: TGTGCCATCACGAGAGGTGCTAGCGTATCAGATACGCAGTATTTT.

This sequence joins TRBV6-6 and TRBJ2-7; 7 bases align to TRBD2. The V segment lost 0 bases and the J segment 0 bases; nucleotides outside the gene matches: 5. The CDR3 has 16 amino acids. From germline, CDR1 is MNHNY and CDR2 SVGAGI (reference sequence). For the CDR3, the DNA is TGTGCCAGCAGTTACTCGAGGGCTAGCGGCTCCTACGAGCAGTACTTC. This gives the protein CASSYSRASGSYEQYF.

This clone was seen a few times. J is TRBJ2-5 and V is TRBV5-1; D unclear. CDR1 and CDR2 (germline): SGHRS, YFSETQ. Trimming removed 4 bases at V and 2 bases at J, with 12 bases between. CDR3 length: 14 amino acids. CDR3 in DNA: TGCGCCAGCAGCCGTCCCGTGGCACAAGAGACCCAGTACTTC. Translated: CASSRPVAQETQYF.

This clone was seen only a few times. The chain uses TRBV11-2 and TRBJ1-2, with TRBD1 as a possible D gene (6 bases). The ends were cut back, 4 bases at V and 3 bases at J, with 18 bases in the middle. The CDR3 totals 16 residues. CDR1 and CDR2 (germline): SGHAT, FQNNGV. The CDR3 DNA is TGTGCCAGCAGCTCTACAACAGGGAAATCGGACTATGGCTACACCTTC. Translating gives CASSSTTGKSDYGYTF.

This clone was detected a few times. This chain connects TRBV19 to TRBJ1-2; D call uncertain. This CDR3 is built from 13 residues. The V gene's germline CDR1 is LNHDA and CDR2 SQIVND (reference sequence). Trimming took off 2 bases at V and 1 base at J, with 5 bases between the two ends. CDR3 residues: CASSITNNYGYTF. The CDR3 bases are TGTGCCAGTAGTATAACAAATAACTATGGCTACACCTTC.